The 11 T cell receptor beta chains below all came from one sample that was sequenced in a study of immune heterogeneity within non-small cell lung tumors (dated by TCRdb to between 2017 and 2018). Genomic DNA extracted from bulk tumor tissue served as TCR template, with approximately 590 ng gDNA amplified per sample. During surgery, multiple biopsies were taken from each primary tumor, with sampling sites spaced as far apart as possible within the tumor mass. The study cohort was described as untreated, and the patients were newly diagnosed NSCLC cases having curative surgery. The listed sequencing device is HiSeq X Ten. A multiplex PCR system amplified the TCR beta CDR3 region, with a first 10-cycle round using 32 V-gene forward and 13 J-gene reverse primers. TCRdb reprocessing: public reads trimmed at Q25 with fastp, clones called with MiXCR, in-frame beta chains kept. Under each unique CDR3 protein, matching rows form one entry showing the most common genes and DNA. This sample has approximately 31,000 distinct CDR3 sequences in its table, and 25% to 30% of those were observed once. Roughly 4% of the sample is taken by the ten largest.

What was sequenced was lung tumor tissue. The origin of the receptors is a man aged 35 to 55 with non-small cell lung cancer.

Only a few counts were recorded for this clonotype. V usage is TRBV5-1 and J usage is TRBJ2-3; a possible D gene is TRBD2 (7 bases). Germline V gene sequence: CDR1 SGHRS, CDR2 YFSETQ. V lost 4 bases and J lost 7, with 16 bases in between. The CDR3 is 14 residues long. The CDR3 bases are TGCGCCAGCAGCAGGGGGGGGTTCGAATATACGCAGTATTTT. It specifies CASSRGGFEYTQYF. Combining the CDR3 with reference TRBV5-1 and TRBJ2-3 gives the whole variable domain KAGVTQTPRYLIKTRGQQVTLSCSPISGHRSVSWYQQTPGQGLQFLFEYFSETQRNKGNFPGRFSGRQFSNSRSEMNVSTLELGDSALYLCASSRGGFEYTQYFGPGTRLTVL.

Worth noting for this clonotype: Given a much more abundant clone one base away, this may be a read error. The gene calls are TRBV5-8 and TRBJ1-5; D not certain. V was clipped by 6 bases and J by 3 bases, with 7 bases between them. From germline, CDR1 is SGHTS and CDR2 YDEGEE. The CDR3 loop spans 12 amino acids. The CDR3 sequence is CASKGANQPQHF. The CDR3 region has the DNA TGTGCCAGCAAGGGAGCCAATCAGCCCCAGCATTTT.

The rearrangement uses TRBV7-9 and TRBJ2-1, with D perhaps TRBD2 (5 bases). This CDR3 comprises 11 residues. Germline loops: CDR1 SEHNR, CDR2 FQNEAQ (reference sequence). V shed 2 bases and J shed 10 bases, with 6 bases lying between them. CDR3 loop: CASSLSGEQFF. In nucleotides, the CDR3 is TGTGCCAGCAGCTTATCGGGAGAGCAGTTCTTC.

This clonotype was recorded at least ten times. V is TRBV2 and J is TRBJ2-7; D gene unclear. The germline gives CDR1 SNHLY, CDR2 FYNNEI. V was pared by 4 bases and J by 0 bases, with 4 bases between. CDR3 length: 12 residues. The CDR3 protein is CASSGDSYEQYF. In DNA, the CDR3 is TGTGCCAGCAGTGGTGACTCCTACGAGCAGTACTTC.

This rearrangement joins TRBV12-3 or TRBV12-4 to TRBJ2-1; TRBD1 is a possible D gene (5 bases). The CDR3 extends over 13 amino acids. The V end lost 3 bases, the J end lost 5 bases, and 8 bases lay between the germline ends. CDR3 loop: CASSFKGDNEQFF. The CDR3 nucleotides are TGTGCCAGCAGTTTCAAAGGGGACAATGAGCAGTTCTTC.

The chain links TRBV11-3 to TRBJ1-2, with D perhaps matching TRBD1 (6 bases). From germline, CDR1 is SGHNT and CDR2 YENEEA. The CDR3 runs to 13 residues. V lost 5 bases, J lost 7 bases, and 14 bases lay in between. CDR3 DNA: TGTGCCAGCAGCCCAGGACAGCAACTTGGCTACACCTTC. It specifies CASSPGQQLGYTF.

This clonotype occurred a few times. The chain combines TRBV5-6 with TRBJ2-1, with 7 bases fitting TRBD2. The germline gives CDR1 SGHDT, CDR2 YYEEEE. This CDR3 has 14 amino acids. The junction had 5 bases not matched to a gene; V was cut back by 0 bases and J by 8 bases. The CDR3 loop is CASSLVAGEDEQFF. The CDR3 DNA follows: TGTGCCAGCAGCTTGGTGGCGGGAGAAGATGAGCAGTTCTTC.

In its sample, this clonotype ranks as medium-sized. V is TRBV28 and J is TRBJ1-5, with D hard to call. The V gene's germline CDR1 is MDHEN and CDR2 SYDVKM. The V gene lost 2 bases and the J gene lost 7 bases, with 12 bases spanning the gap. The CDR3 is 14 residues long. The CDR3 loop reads CASSLDKSGQPQHF. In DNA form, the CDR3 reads TGTGCCAGCAGTTTAGACAAGTCGGGCCAGCCCCAGCATTTT.

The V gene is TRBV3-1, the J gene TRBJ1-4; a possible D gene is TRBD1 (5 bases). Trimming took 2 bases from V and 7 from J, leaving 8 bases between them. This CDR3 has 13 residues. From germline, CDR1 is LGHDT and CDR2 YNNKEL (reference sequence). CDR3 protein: CASSQRGFEKLFF. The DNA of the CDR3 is TGTGCCAGCAGCCAAAGGGGCTTTGAAAAACTGTTTTTT.

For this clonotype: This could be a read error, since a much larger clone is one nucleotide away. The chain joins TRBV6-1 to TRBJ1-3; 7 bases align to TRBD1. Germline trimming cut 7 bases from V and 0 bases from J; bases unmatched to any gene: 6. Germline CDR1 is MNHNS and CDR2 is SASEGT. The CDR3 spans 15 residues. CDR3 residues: CASTDRANSGNTIYF. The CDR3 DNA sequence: TGTGCCAGCACAGACAGGGCCAACTCTGGAAACACCATATATTTT.

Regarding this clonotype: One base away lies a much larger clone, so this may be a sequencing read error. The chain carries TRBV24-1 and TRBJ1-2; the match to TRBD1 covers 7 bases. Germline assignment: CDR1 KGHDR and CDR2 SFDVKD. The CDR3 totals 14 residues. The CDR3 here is CSTSDRGQPDGYTF. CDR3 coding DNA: TGTTCCACCAGTGACCGGGGACAGCCAGATGGCTACACCTTC.